This TCR beta chain was found in a study of cytomegalovirus exposure and HLA in healthy donors. About this clone: Its antigen is not identified.

It was with 60 Vbeta and 13 Jbeta primers that the PCR ran. Here immunoSEQ multiplex PCR was the method, and the copy in TCRdb shows in-frame clones only, minus some. The data hold around 130,000 clones, with approximately 86% observed a single time. Study findings and constraints: Within an earlier analysis, most TCR beta V segments proved productive either about 87% or about 30% of the time.

The sample consisted of PBMCs. The receptor was derived from a boy younger than 18 in good health and CMV-seronegative.

This CDR3 reads CASSEGGEQFF. DNA of the CDR3: TGTGCCAGCAGCGAAGGCGGTGAGCAGTTCTTC. This chain uses TRBV7-3 with TRBJ2-1; D is unresolved. The CDR3 contains 11 residues. The germline V and J ends were trimmed by 5 bases and 9 bases, with 8 bases remaining between them. Germline V CDR1 and CDR2: SGHTA, FQGTGA. The full variable domain, completed using reference TRBV7-3 and TRBJ2-1, is GAGVSQTPSNKVTEKGKYVELRCDPISGHTALYWYRQSLGQGPEFLIYFQGTGAADDSGLPNDRFFAVRPEGSVSTLKIQRTERGDSAVYLCASSEGGEQFFGPGTRLTVL.